This TCR beta chain was found in a study of identical twins' blood T cells. Study-wide results and caveats: Twin repertoire similarity may partly reflect shared environment. V gene usage reportedly matched far better within twin pairs than unrelated donors.

Germline V gene data show CDR1 as SGHRS and CDR2 as YFSETQ. CDR3 size: 15 residues. V shed 2 bases, J shed 5 bases, and the junction held 5 bases outside the gene matches. One entry per CDR3 protein results from TCRdb running MiXCR on the 5' RACE reads. The sample holds around 380,000 distinct CDR3 sequences, over 25% seen once. As regards this clonotype: As yet, its antigen is unknown.

Material: PBMCs. The receptor comes from a woman between 18 and 55 years old in good health. The V gene is TRBV5-1, the J gene TRBJ2-2; 8 bases agree with TRBD2. CDR3 bases: TGCGCCAGCAGCTTTGGGGAGCGGGGGACCGGGGAGCTGTTTTTT. Amino acid sequence: CASSFGERGTGELFF.